The 27 T cell receptor beta chains below come from one sample, sequenced in a study of T-cell memory formation after mild COVID-19. TCRdb fed the 5' RACE reads into MiXCR, producing one record per CDR3 protein. The data contain 300,000 or so distinct CDR3 sequences, around 15% of them singletons. What was sequenced was PBMCs or a T cell subset sorted from them (not recorded which). All receptors come from a man aged 18 to 29 who had mild COVID-19 (a few samples of this study predate the infection). Cell type and time point are not known.

The chain recombines TRBV9 with TRBJ2-3; 7 bases map to TRBD1. Per the germline V gene, CDR1 is SGDLS and CDR2 is YYNGEE. This CDR3 region has 16 residues. V was pared by 4 bases and J by 2 bases, with 10 bases of the junction left unmatched. The CDR3, as DNA: TGTGCCAGCAGCATCCCCGACAGGGCGGACACAGATACGCAGTATTTT. Translating gives CASSIPDRADTDTQYF. Full variable domain (rest looked up from reference TRBV9 and TRBJ2-3): DSGVTQTPKHLITATGQRVTLRCSPRSGDLSVYWYQQSLDQGLQFLIQYYNGEERAKGNILERFSAQQFPDLHSELNLSSLELGDSALYFCASSIPDRADTDTQYFGPGTRLTVL.

This clonotype was recorded at least ten times. This chain joins TRBV4-1 and TRBJ1-1; D remains ambiguous. The germline V gene encodes CDR1 MGHRA and CDR2 YSYEKL. V was cut by 7 bases and J by 5 bases, with 14 bases left in between. The CDR3 is 13 residues long. The CDR3 reads CASTPELRTEAFF. CDR3 nucleotide sequence: TGCGCCAGCACCCCAGAGTTGCGGACTGAAGCTTTCTTT.

Many counts were recorded for this clonotype. The chain has TRBV7-9 and TRBJ2-3, with D unresolved. Trimming took 5 bases from V and 6 from J, leaving 9 bases between them. This CDR3 comprises 12 residues. Germline V gene lookup returns CDR1 SEHNR and CDR2 FQNEAQ (reference sequence). The CDR3 DNA follows: TGTGCCAGCAGCAGCATCACGGATACGCAGTATTTT. This encodes CASSSITDTQYF. The full variable domain, in which reference TRBV7-9 and TRBJ2-3 provide the parts outside the CDR3, is DTGVSQNPRHKITKRGQNVTFRCDPISEHNRLYWYRQTLGQGPEFLTYFQNEAQLEKSRLLSDRFSAERPKGSFSTLEIQRTEQGDSAMYLCASSSITDTQYFGPGTRLTVL.

The V gene is TRBV19, the J gene TRBJ2-3; 7 bases map to TRBD1. The CDR3 runs 14 residues. Germline CDR1 and CDR2: LNHDA and SQIVND (reference sequence). The ends lost 7 bases at V and 3 bases at J; junction bases unmatched: 7. In DNA form, the CDR3 reads TGTGCCAGTAACAGGGGCCAGTGGACAGATACGCAGTATTTT. Residues: CASNRGQWTDTQYF. Based on the CDR3 plus reference TRBV19 and TRBJ2-3, the full variable domain is DGGITQSPKYLFRKEGQNVTLSCEQNLNHDAMYWYRQDPGQGLRLIYYSQIVNDFQKGDIAEGYSVSREKKESFPLTVTSAQKNPTAFYLCASNRGQWTDTQYFGPGTRLTVL.

This clonotype has just a few counts. This chain connects TRBV29-1 to TRBJ2-3; D might be TRBD1 or TRBD2, each matching 5 bases. V lost 3 bases to trimming and J lost 3 bases, with 10 bases between them. Germline CDR1 reads SQVTM; CDR2 reads ANQGSEA. The CDR3 runs to 13 residues. This CDR3 reads CSVEGERTDTQYF. Here the CDR3 DNA reads TGCAGCGTTGAGGGGGAAAGGACAGATACGCAGTATTTT.

This clonotype has only a few counts. The J gene is TRBJ1-4, the V gene TRBV5-1; D is ambiguous. The V end lost 2 bases, the J end lost 5 bases, and 7 bases lay between the germline ends. Looked up from germline, CDR1 is SGHRS and CDR2 is YFSETQ. The CDR3 consists of 13 residues. CDR3 in amino acids: CASSFGMNEKLFF. In DNA, the CDR3 is TGCGCCAGCAGCTTTGGCATGAATGAAAAACTGTTTTTT.

This chain connects TRBV27 to TRBJ2-5, with D tentatively TRBD1 or TRBD2 (5 bases each). Between the trimmed V and J ends, which lost 6 bases and 7 bases, there was a span of 18 bases. CDR3 length: 14 residues. The V gene's germline CDR1 is MNHEY and CDR2 SMNVEV (reference sequence). CDR3 amino acids: CASRAGTGVATQYF. CDR3 coding DNA: TGTGCCAGCAGGGCCGGGACCGGAGTCGCGACCCAGTACTTC.

The chain combines TRBV4-1 with TRBJ1-2; 8 bases match TRBD1. V dropped 4 bases and J dropped 6; count of bases not matched to a gene: 10. Germline CDR1 is MGHRA and CDR2 is YSYEKL. This CDR3 has 15 residues. For the CDR3, the DNA is TGCGCCAGCAGCCCCATGGACAGGGAGGGGGATGGCTACACCTTC. It codes for CASSPMDREGDGYTF.

This clonotype was seen only a few times. The CDR3 coding sequence is TGTGCCAGCTCACCACCCTACTACTCTGGAAACACCATATATTTT. Its translation: CASSPPYYSGNTIYF. The chain uses TRBV18 and TRBJ1-3; no clear D. V was pared by 0 bases and J by 0 bases, with 6 bases between. CDR3 size: 15 residues. CDR1 is KGHSH and CDR2 is LQKENI in the germline V gene. Drawing the rest from reference TRBV18 and TRBJ1-3, the complete variable domain is NAGVMQNPRHLVRRRGQEARLRCSPMKGHSHVYWYRQLPEEGLKFMVYLQKENIIDESGMPKERFSAEFPKEGPSILRIQQVVRGDSAAYFCASSPPYYSGNTIYFGEGSWLTVV.

The chain is built from TRBV24-1 and TRBJ1-2; D not certain. The CDR3 has 15 amino acids. Germline V gene sequence: CDR1 KGHDR, CDR2 SFDVKD. The V gene lost 6 bases and the J gene lost 4 bases, with 17 bases spanning the gap. The CDR3 spells CATSTTGTAAYGYTF. CDR3 DNA: TGTGCCACCAGTACTACCGGCACCGCGGCCTATGGCTACACCTTC.

This clonotype was picked up a small number of times. J is TRBJ1-1 and V is TRBV5-1; 7 nucleotides line up with TRBD1. Germline CDR1 SGHRS, CDR2 YFSETQ. The junction had 15 bases not matched to a gene; V was cut back by 6 bases and J by 4 bases. The CDR3 sequence is 16 residues long. CDR3 residues: CASNAGGGTASTEAFF. CDR3 nucleotides: TGCGCCAGCAATGCCGGGGGAGGGACAGCTTCCACTGAAGCTTTCTTT.

This clonotype has more than one count but fewer than ten. V is TRBV5-4 and J is TRBJ1-1; possible D gene TRBD1, 5 bases. V lost 4 bases to trimming and J lost 4 bases, with 14 bases between them. The CDR3 consists of 14 residues. The V gene's germline CDR1 is SGHNT and CDR2 YYREEE (reference sequence). The chain's CDR3 is CASSAGLQGTEAFF. As DNA, the CDR3 is TGTGCCAGCAGCGCGGGACTCCAGGGCACTGAAGCTTTCTTT.

This clonotype has at least ten counts. V gene TRBV12-3 or TRBV12-4 combines with J gene TRBJ2-1, with TRBD1 identical over 9 bases. The CDR3 spans 16 residues. J was trimmed by 5 bases and V by 8 bases; bases with no gene match: 13. In nucleotides, the CDR3 is TGTGCCAGCGGCGCGCGGGACAGGGAATTACACAATGAGCAGTTCTTC. Translating gives CASGARDRELHNEQFF.

This sequence joins TRBV4-1 and TRBJ1-2; D is perhaps TRBD1 (5 bases). Deletions cut 4 bases from V and 4 bases from J, with 13 bases between. Germline lookup yields CDR1 MGHRA and CDR2 YSYEKL. CDR3 length: 14 residues. The CDR3 is CASSPHQGGYGYTF. In nucleotides, the CDR3 is TGCGCCAGCAGCCCACATCAGGGCGGCTATGGCTACACCTTC.

This clonotype occurred a few times. The rearrangement links TRBV20-1 to TRBJ2-5; D is possibly TRBD2 (7 bases). This CDR3 has 14 residues. Trimming removed 6 bases from V and 5 bases from J, with 19 bases in between. Germline-derived CDR1 and CDR2 are DFQATT and SNEGSKA (reference sequence). CDR3: CSARWGGPGETQYF. The CDR3, as DNA: TGCAGTGCCCGATGGGGGGGGCCAGGGGAGACCCAGTACTTC.

This clonotype was counted a few times. The genes are TRBV4-2 and TRBJ2-5; 7 nucleotides match TRBD1. This CDR3 is 15 amino acids long. CDR1 and CDR2 from the germline V gene are LGHNA and YNFKEQ. The V segment lost 3 bases and the J segment 1 base; nucleotides outside the gene matches: 5. The CDR3: CASSQQTGLQETQYF. The CDR3, as DNA: TGTGCCAGCAGCCAGCAGACAGGGCTCCAAGAGACCCAGTACTTC.

About this clonotype itself: The junction shows a germline mismatch at one end, possibly a read error. This chain joins TRBV7-9 and TRBJ2-5; TRBD1 matches at 9 bases. This CDR3 spans 13 amino acids. In germline, CDR1 is SEHNR, CDR2 FQNEAQ (reference sequence). CDR3 sequence (DNA): TGCGCCGGGGGACAGGGACGGAGGGAGACCCAGTACTTC. Its protein product is CAGGQGRRETQYF.

This chain uses TRBV12-3 or TRBV12-4 with TRBJ2-1; the D gene is possibly TRBD2 (6 bases). The CDR3 has 15 residues. V was trimmed by 0 bases and J by 2 bases, leaving 8 bases between them. CDR3 amino acids: CASSLAGTPYNEQFF. CDR3 coding DNA: TGTGCCAGCAGTTTAGCGGGGACTCCCTACAATGAGCAGTTCTTC.

This clonotype was seen at least ten times. The chain couples TRBV5-1 to TRBJ2-1, with 12 positions matching TRBD2. Germline values: CDR1 SGHRS, CDR2 YFSETQ. This CDR3 contains 17 residues. V lost 3 bases to trimming and J lost 9 bases; unmatched junction nucleotides: 13. The CDR3 bases are TGCGCCAGCAGCTACCCTAGCGGGGGGGCCGTGGTCGGTGAGCAGTTCTTC. Translation: CASSYPSGGAVVGEQFF.

This clonotype was found a few times. This could be a read error, since a much larger clone is one nucleotide away. The CDR3 nucleotides are TGTGCCAGCAGCTCCGACTGGAACACTGAAGCTTTCTTT. Amino acid sequence: CASSSDWNTEAFF. V gene TRBV7-2 combines with J gene TRBJ1-1; D uncertain. The CDR3 consists of 13 residues. Trimming shortened V by 4 bases and J by 1 base, and 7 bases separated the two germline ends. The V gene's germline CDR1 is SGHTA and CDR2 FQGNSA.

The chain links TRBV5-1 to TRBJ2-7; 7 positions agree with TRBD1. With V trimmed by 5 bases and J by 5 bases, 10 bases remained unmatched. The CDR3 runs 14 residues. Germline V gene sequence: CDR1 SGHRS, CDR2 YFSETQ. Here the CDR3 DNA reads TGCGCCAGCAGTCCCGGACAGGCAGGCGACGAGCAGTACTTC. Translation gives CASSPGQAGDEQYF.

This clonotype has only a few counts. This chain connects TRBV6-2 or TRBV6-3 to TRBJ2-5; D may be TRBD2 (7 bases). The V gene's germline CDR1 is MNHEY and CDR2 SVGEGT. With 7 bases removed from V and 5 bases from J, the gap between germline ends came to 14 bases. The CDR3 loop spans 13 amino acids. CDR3 nucleotides: TGTGCCAGCAAGGGAGGGGGAGGGGAGACCCAGTACTTC. Amino acid sequence: CASKGGGGETQYF.

The sample holds a few counts of this clonotype. This chain links TRBV28 with TRBJ1-5; D gene uncertain. The CDR3 spans 17 residues. CDR1 is MDHEN and CDR2 is SYDVKM in the germline V gene. V was clipped by 3 bases and J by 3 bases, with 18 bases between them. The CDR3 loop is CASSFALGVGINQPQHF. The CDR3 DNA sequence: TGTGCCAGCAGTTTTGCGCTTGGGGTGGGGATCAATCAGCCCCAGCATTTT.

The chain employs TRBV6-5 and TRBJ2-2, with D possibly being TRBD1 or TRBD2 (7 bases each). The CDR3 loop spans 16 amino acids. Per the germline V gene, CDR1 is MNHEY and CDR2 is SVGAGI. Trimming left V 8 bases short and J 1 base short, with 17 bases between. The CDR3 nucleotides read TGTGCCAGCTGGGAGGGGGCAGGTAAGAACACCGGGGAGCTGTTTTTT. It specifies CASWEGAGKNTGELFF.

The V call is TRBV12-3 or TRBV12-4, the J call TRBJ2-5; 15 bases are shared with TRBD2. With V trimmed by 5 bases and J by 5 bases, 9 bases remained unmatched. The CDR3 has 17 amino acids. CDR3 amino acids: CASSPGTSGGHRETQYF. As DNA, the CDR3 is TGTGCCAGCAGTCCCGGGACTAGCGGGGGGCATCGGGAGACCCAGTACTTC.

This clonotype occurred many times. This chain connects TRBV20-1 to TRBJ2-5; D not resolved. CDR3 size: 10 residues. V was shortened by 4 bases and J by 4 bases, with 4 bases between the two germline ends. CDR1 DFQATT and CDR2 SNEGSKA come from the germline V gene (reference sequence). CDR3 nucleotides: TGCAGTGCTAATAGAGAGACCCAGTACTTC. This sequence encodes CSANRETQYF.

This clonotype turned up a few times. The chain recombines TRBV7-9 with TRBJ2-4; 8 positions agree with TRBD1. V dropped 1 base and J dropped 1; count of bases not matched to a gene: 9. The germline V gene has CDR1 SEHNR and CDR2 FQNEAQ (reference sequence). The CDR3 consists of 18 residues. CDR3 sequence (DNA): TGTGCCAGCAGCTTAGGCCCGGACAGGGATATGGCCAAAAACATTCAGTACTTC. It yields the protein CASSLGPDRDMAKNIQYF.